This T cell receptor beta chain originates from a study of blood T cell repertoires in COVID-19. Looking at the study overall: There were acute and convalescent COVID-19 samples, and they came from the United States, Italy and Spain. From T cells, B-cell-depleted T cells, or PBMCs came the material, which was cDNA or gDNA.

The ends were cut back, 7 bases at V and 2 bases at J, with 9 bases in the middle. In germline, CDR1 is MRHNA, CDR2 SNTAGT. This CDR3 spans 14 amino acids. Clones were sequenced by immunoSEQ multiplex PCR, and TCRdb holds only the in-frame ones, with some missing. The data contain approximately 70,000 clones, 88% of them seen just once; the ten biggest clones take up roughly 1.5%. The chain employs TRBV6-4 and TRBJ2-6; weak D call: TRBD2 (5 bases). Input material: peripheral blood. The receptor comes from a human donor in a cohort sampled during active COVID-19. CDR3 in amino acids: CASTTRAGANVLTF. The CDR3 DNA is TGTGCCAGCACTACTAGGGCTGGGGCCAACGTCCTGACTTTC.